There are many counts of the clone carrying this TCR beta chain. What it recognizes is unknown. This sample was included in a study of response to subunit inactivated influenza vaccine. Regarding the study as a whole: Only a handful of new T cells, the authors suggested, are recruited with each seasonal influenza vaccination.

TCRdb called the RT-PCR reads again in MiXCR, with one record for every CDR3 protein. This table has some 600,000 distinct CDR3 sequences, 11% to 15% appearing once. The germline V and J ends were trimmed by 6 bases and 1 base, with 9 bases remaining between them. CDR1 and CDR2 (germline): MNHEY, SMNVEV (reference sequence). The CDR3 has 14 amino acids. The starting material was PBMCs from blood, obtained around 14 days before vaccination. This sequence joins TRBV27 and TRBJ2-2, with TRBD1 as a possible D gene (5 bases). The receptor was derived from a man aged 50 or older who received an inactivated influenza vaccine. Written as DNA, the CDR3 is TGTGCCAGCAGGAACCAGGGGAACACCGGGGAGCTGTTTTTT. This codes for CASRNQGNTGELFF.